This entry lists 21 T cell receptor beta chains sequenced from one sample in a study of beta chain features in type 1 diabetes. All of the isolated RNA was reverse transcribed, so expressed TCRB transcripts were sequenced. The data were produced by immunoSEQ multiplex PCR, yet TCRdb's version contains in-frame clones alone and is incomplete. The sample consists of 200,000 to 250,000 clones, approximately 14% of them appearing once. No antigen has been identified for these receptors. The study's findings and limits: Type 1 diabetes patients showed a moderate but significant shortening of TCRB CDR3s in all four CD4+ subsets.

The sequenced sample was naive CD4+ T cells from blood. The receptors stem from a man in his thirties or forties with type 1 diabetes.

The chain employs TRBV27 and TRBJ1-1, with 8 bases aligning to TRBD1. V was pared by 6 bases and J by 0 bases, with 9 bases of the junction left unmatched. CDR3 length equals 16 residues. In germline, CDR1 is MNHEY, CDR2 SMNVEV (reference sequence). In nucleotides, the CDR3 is TGTGCCAGCAGCCAACAGGGGGTACCCATGAACACTGAAGCTTTCTTT. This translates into CASSQQGVPMNTEAFF.

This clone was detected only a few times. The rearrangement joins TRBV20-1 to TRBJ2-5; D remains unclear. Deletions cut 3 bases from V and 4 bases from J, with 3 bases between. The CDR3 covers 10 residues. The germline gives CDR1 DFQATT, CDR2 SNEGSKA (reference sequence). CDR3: CSASIETQYF. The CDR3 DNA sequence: TGCAGTGCTAGTATAGAGACCCAGTACTTC.

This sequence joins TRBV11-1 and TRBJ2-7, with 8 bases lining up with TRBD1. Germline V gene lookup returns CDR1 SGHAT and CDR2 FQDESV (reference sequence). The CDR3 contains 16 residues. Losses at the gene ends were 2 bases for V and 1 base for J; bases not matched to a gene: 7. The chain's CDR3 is CASSLSRTGSSYEQYF. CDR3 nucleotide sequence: TGTGCCAGCAGCTTATCTCGGACAGGGTCTTCCTACGAGCAGTACTTC.

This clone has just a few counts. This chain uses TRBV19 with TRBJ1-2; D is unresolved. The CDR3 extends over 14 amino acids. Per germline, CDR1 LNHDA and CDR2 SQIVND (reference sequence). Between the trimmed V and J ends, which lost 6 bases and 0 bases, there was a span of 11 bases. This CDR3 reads CASRAGAANYGYTF. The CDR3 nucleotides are TGTGCCAGTAGGGCGGGAGCAGCTAACTATGGCTACACCTTC.

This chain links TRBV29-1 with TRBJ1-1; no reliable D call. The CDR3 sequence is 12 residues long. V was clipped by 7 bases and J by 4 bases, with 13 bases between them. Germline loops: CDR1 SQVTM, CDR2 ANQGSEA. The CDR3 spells CSAKTGSTEAFF. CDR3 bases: TGCAGCGCCAAAACGGGGTCCACTGAAGCTTTCTTT.

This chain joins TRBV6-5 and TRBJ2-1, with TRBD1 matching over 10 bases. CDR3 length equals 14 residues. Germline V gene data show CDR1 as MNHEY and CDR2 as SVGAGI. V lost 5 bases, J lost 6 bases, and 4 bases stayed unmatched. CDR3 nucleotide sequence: TGTGCCAGCAGTCGTCGGGACAGGGGCAATGAGCAGTTCTTC. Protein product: CASSRRDRGNEQFF.

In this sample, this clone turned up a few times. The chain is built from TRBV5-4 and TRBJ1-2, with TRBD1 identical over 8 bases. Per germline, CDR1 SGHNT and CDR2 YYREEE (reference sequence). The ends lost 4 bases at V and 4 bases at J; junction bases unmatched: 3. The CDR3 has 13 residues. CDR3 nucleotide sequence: TGTGCCAGCAGCCCAGGGGGCGCCTATGGCTACACCTTC. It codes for CASSPGGAYGYTF.

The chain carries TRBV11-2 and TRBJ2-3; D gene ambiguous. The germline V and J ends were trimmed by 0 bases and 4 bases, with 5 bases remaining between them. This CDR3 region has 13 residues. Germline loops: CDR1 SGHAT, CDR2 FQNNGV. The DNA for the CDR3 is TGTGCCAGCAGCTTAGATCGGGCAGATACGCAGTATTTT. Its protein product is CASSLDRADTQYF. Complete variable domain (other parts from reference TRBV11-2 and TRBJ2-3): EAGVAQSPRYKIIEKRQSVAFWCNPISGHATLYWYQQILGQGPKLLIQFQNNGVVDDSQLPKDRFSAERLKGVDSTLKIQPAKLEDSAVYLCASSLDRADTQYFGPGTRLTVL.

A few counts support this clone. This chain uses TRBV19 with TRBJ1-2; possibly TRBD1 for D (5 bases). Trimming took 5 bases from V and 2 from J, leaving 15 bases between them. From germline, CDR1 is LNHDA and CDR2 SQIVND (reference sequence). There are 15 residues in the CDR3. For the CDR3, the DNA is TGTGCCAGTAGTCCTACAGGCAGGGAAAACTATGGCTACACCTTC. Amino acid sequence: CASSPTGRENYGYTF.

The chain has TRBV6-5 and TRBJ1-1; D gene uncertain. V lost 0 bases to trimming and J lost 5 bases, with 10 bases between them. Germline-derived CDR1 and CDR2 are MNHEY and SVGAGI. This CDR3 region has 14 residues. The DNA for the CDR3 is TGTGCCAGCAGTTACTCGTCGGGGTTGACTGAAGCTTTCTTT. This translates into CASSYSSGLTEAFF.

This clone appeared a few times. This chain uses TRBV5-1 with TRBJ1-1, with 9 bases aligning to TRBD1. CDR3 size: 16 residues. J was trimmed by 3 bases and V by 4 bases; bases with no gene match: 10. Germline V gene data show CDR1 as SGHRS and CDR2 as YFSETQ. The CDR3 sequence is CASSNRKDRGDTEAFF. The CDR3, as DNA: TGCGCCAGCAGCAACAGAAAGGACAGGGGAGACACTGAAGCTTTCTTT.

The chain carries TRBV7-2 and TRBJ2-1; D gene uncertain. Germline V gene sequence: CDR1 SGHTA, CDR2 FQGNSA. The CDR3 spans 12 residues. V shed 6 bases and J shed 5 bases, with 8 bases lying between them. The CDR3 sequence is CASSNYNNEQFF. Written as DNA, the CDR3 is TGTGCCAGCAGTAACTACAACAATGAGCAGTTCTTC.

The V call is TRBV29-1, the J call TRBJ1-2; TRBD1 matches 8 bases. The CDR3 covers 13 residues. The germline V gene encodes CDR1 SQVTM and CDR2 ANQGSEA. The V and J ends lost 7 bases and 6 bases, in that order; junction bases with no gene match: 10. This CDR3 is CSARQGNSNGYTF. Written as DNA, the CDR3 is TGCAGCGCCCGACAGGGGAACTCGAATGGCTACACCTTC.

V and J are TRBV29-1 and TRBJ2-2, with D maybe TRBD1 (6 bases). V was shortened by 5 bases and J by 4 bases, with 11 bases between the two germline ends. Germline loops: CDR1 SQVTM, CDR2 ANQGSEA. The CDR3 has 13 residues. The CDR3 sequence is CSVRQGTTGELFF. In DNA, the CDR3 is TGCAGCGTTCGGCAGGGGACCACCGGGGAGCTGTTTTTT.

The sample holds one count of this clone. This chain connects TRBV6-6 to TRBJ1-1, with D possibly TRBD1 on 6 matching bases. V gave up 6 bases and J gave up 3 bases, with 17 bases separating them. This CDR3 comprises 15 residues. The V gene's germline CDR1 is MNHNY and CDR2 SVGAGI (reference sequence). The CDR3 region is CASRGLRGAYTEAFF. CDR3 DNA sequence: TGTGCCAGCAGAGGGTTACGGGGGGCTTACACTGAAGCTTTCTTT.

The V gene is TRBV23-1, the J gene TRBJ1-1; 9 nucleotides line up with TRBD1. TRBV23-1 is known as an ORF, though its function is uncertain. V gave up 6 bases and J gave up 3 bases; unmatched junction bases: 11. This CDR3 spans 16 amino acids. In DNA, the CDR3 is TGCGCCAGCAGAGGTGGGGACAGGGTACGAGACACTGAAGCTTTCTTT. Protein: CASRGGDRVRDTEAFF.

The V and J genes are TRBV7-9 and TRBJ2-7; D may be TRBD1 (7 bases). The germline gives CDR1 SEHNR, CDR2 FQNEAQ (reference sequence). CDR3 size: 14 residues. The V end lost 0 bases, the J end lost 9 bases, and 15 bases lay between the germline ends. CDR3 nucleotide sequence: TGTGCCAGCAGCTTAGCCAGACAGGGAGGAGGGCAGTACTTC. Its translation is CASSLARQGGGQYF.

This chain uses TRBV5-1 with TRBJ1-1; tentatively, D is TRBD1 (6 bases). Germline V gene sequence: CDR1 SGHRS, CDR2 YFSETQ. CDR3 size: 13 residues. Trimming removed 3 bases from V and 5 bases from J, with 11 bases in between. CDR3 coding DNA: TGCGCCAGCAGCTCGTACAGGGTAACTGAAGCTTTCTTT. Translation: CASSSYRVTEAFF.

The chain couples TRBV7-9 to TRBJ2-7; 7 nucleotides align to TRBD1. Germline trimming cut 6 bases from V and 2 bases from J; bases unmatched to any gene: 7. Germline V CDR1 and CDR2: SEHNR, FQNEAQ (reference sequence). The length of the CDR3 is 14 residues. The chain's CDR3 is CASRARDSTYEQYF. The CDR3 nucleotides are TGTGCCAGCAGAGCCCGGGACAGCACCTACGAGCAGTACTTC.

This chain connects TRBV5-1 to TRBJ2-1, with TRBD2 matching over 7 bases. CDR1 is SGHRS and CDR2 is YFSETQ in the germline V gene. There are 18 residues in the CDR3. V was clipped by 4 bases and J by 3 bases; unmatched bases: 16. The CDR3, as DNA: TGCGCCAGCAGCAGGCCCCCGGATAGCGGGTCCAACTACAATGAGCAGTTCTTC. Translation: CASSRPPDSGSNYNEQFF.

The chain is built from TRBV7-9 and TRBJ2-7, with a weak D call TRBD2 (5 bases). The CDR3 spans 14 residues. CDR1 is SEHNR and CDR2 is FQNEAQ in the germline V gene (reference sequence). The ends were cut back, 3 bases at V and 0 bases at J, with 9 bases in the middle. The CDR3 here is CASSLRADSYEQYF. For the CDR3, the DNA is TGTGCCAGCAGCTTGAGAGCGGACTCCTACGAGCAGTACTTC.